This TCR beta chain derives from a study of cytomegalovirus exposure and HLA in healthy donors. Study-level results: Among the sequence variants, a highly shared cluster was likely an artifact of sequencing.

A multiplex PCR was run with 60 Vbeta primers and 13 Jbeta primers. This table comes from immunoSEQ multiplex PCR, and its TCRdb copy is limited to in-frame clones, with some not included. In the table there are approximately 140,000 clones, roughly 77% of which are singletons. Germline V gene sequence: CDR1 SGHAT, CDR2 FQNNGV. V lost 11 bases to trimming and J lost 3 bases, with 14 bases between them. This CDR3 has 12 amino acids. Points on this clone: The antigen is not known.

Sequenced material: PBMCs. This TCR derives from a human donor in good health. The chain recombines TRBV11-2 with TRBJ2-7; possibly TRBD2 for D (5 bases). In nucleotides, the CDR3 is TGTGCCGTGAGGGAGCGCAACTACGAGCAGTACTTC. Translated: CAVRERNYEQYF.